These T cell receptor beta chains were read from a single sample in a study of brain T cells in children with intractable seizures. Using immunoSEQ multiplex PCR, the repertoire was profiled, and TCRdb retains in-frame clones only, with some absent. The sample holds around 80,000 clones, about 90% seen once. Sequences were derived from peripheral blood, sampled at surgery. Source of these receptors: a girl aged 2-9 years with Rasmussen encephalitis and intractable seizures. The CDR3 runs from the conserved cysteine through the conserved F or W. A D gene is named only where the DNA matches it firmly. Where a row states a size, it is once, few, many or the class of an expanded clone; other rows omit it.

DNA	CDR3	size	D	V	J
TGTGCCAGCAGTCCTCGGGCTTCTGGAAACACCATATATTTT	CASSPRASGNTIYF	-	-	TRBV2	TRBJ1-3
TGTGCCAGCAGCTTATACAGGGGGGACACCAATGAGCAGTTCTTC	CASSLYRGDTNEQFF	-	TRBD1	TRBV7-7	TRBJ2-1
TGTGCCAGCAGCCAGGGATTGACAGGGTGGACTGAAGCTTTCTTT	CASSQGLTGWTEAFF	once	TRBD1	TRBV3-1/TRBV3-2	TRBJ1-1
TGTGCCAGCAGCGTGGGCAGAGCGTCACCCCTCCACTTT	CASSVGRASPLHF	few	-	TRBV9	TRBJ1-6
TGTGCCAGCAGCCAAGTTAGCGGGGGCTCCTACGAGCAGTACTTC	CASSQVSGGSYEQYF	-	TRBD2	TRBV14	TRBJ2-7
TGTGCCAGCAGTTGGCCGGGACACACAGATACGCAGTATTTT	CASSWPGHTDTQYF	-	-	TRBV11-1	TRBJ2-3
TGTGCCAGCTCATACATGACCTACAATGAGCAGTTCTTC	CASSYMTYNEQFF	-	-	TRBV18	TRBJ2-1
TGCGCCAGCAGTGCCGGGACACTCACCGGGGAGCTGTTTTTT	CASSAGTLTGELFF	once	-	TRBV10-1	TRBJ2-2
TGTGCCAGCAGTGAAGGGCTAGCCCCCTACGAGCAGTACTTC	CASSEGLAPYEQYF	-	-	TRBV6-1	TRBJ2-7
TGTGCCAGCAGTTCGGCAGGGGGCAATCAGCCCCAGCATTTT	CASSSAGGNQPQHF	-	-	TRBV28	TRBJ1-5
TGTGCCAGCAGCTTATCCGGGGATACGCAGTATTTT	CASSLSGDTQYF	-	-	TRBV11-3	TRBJ2-3
TGCGCCAGCAGCCAAGACAGCTCCTACGAGCAGTACTTC	CASSQDSSYEQYF	-	-	TRBV4-1	TRBJ2-7
TGTGCCAGTAGTTTACAGGGACCCCCCAGCACAGATACGCAGTATTTT	CASSLQGPPSTDTQYF	-	-	TRBV19	TRBJ2-3
TGTGCCAGCAGCTTAATCAGCTCTGGGGCCAACGTCCTGACTTTC	CASSLISSGANVLTF	-	-	TRBV7-3	TRBJ2-6
TGTGCCAGCAGCTCCCTTCGGAGAACTGAAGCTTTCTTT	CASSSLRRTEAFF	once	-	TRBV3-1/TRBV3-2	TRBJ1-1
TGTGCCAGCAGTTTATCCCCAGGTTACAATGAGCAGTTCTTC	CASSLSPGYNEQFF	-	-	TRBV28	TRBJ2-1
TGTGCCACCAGCAGAGATCGGAGCACTTCCTACGAGCAGTACTTC	CATSRDRSTSYEQYF	-	-	TRBV15	TRBJ2-7
TGTGCCAGCAGCCCAGAGAGCGGGAGGGCCAGGAACGAGCAGTACTTC	CASSPESGRARNEQYF	-	TRBD2	TRBV5-8	TRBJ2-7
TGTGCCAGCAACCCGGCAGAATCCTACGAGCAGTACTTC	CASNPAESYEQYF	-	-	TRBV6-5	TRBJ2-7
TGTGCCAGCAGCGTTCGTAGCGGGTTTCCAGATACGCAGTATTTT	CASSVRSGFPDTQYF	-	TRBD2	TRBV9	TRBJ2-3
TGTGCCAGCAGCCAAGGCGAAGGGTGGGCTCAGCCCCAGCATTTT	CASSQGEGWAQPQHF	-	-	TRBV3-1/TRBV3-2	TRBJ1-5
TGTGCCAGCAGTGAAACCCGGGTTGAGACCCAGTACTTC	CASSETRVETQYF	-	-	TRBV2	TRBJ2-5
TGTGCCAGCAGCGTAGCTGGTGGGGACTATGGCTACACCTTC	CASSVAGGDYGYTF	-	-	TRBV9	TRBJ1-2
TGTGCCACCAGGGTAACGGGGGTCTACGAGCAGTACTTC	CATRVTGVYEQYF	-	-	TRBV6-5	TRBJ2-7
TGTGCCAGCAGCTTAGGTGGAAACACCATATATTTT	CASSLGGNTIYF	-	-	TRBV7-2	TRBJ1-3
TGTGCCAGTACCGATATCGTGAGGGGGTTCCATGGCTACACCTTC	CASTDIVRGFHGYTF	-	-	TRBV19	TRBJ1-2
TGTGCCAGTTCCACCGGGACAGGATTTAACACCGGGGAGCTGTTTTTT	CASSTGTGFNTGELFF	once	TRBD1	TRBV19	TRBJ2-2
TGTGCCAGCAGCCCCTATACTTCGAACTTTCAAGATACGCAGTATTTT	CASSPYTSNFQDTQYF	-	-	TRBV6-4	TRBJ2-3
TGTGCCAGTAGTATAGCAGCCGGGAGTACGTACGAGCAGTACTTC	CASSIAAGSTYEQYF	-	-	TRBV19	TRBJ2-7
TGTGCCAGCAGTTATGGGACAGAGAGCTACGAGCAGTACTTC	CASSYGTESYEQYF	-	TRBD1	TRBV6-5	TRBJ2-7
TGTGCCAGCAGCTTCTCGGGCCTCACGGATGAGCAGTTCTTC	CASSFSGLTDEQFF	-	-	TRBV7-3	TRBJ2-1
TGTGCCAGCAGCTTAAAACTAGCGGGAGTTAGCTCCTACGAGCAGTACTTC	CASSLKLAGVSSYEQYF	-	TRBD2	TRBV7-6	TRBJ2-7
TGCGCCAGCAGCTTGGATCGGACAGGGTCTTTGGGGGAGCTGTTTTTT	CASSLDRTGSLGELFF	-	TRBD1	TRBV5-1	TRBJ2-2
TGTGCCAGCAGGCGGACCGGGACAGGCTACCATGGCTACACCTTC	CASRRTGTGYHGYTF	-	TRBD1	TRBV27	TRBJ1-2
TGCAGTGCTAGTGCTTTCGGGGCTAGCGGGAGGGATACGCAGTATTTT	CSASAFGASGRDTQYF	-	TRBD2	TRBV20-1	TRBJ2-3
TGTGCCAGTAGCTTGAGAAGCAATCAGCCCCAGCATTTT	CASSLRSNQPQHF	few	-	TRBV19	TRBJ1-5
TGTGCCAGTAGTGCCGGGACAGGGGCCGAGCAGTACTTC	CASSAGTGAEQYF	-	TRBD1	TRBV19	TRBJ2-7
TGTGCCAGCATTCCACTCTCCGTGAACACCGGGGAGCTGTTTTTT	CASIPLSVNTGELFF	once	-	TRBV6-5	TRBJ2-2
TGTGCCAGCTCACCGATGAACACTGAAGCTTTCTTT	CASSPMNTEAFF	-	-	TRBV18	TRBJ1-1
TGTGCCAGCAGTGAAGCCGGACAGGGGTACGGTTCACCCCTCCACTTT	CASSEAGQGYGSPLHF	once	TRBD1	TRBV6-1	TRBJ1-6
TGTGCCAGCAGCTTTGGCGGACGGAACTATGGCTACACCTTC	CASSFGGRNYGYTF	-	-	TRBV7-2	TRBJ1-2
TGTGCCAGCAGCTATAGTCCGGGGGTTGGAACTGAAGCTTTCTTT	CASSYSPGVGTEAFF	-	-	TRBV7-2	TRBJ1-1
TGCGCCAGCAGATTGGCGGCCGGGACTAGCCTGTACAATGAGCAGTTCTTC	CASRLAAGTSLYNEQFF	-	TRBD2	TRBV5-1	TRBJ2-1
TGTGCTAGCAGCCCCCTGCTAGCGGGAGAGACCCAGTACTTC	CASSPLLAGETQYF	-	TRBD2	TRBV7-7	TRBJ2-5
TGCACCAGACTCCGGGCGGGAGTGGACTACGAGCAGTACTTC	CTRLRAGVDYEQYF	-	-	TRBV1	TRBJ2-7
TGTGCCAGCAGTTACGGAAACACCATATATTTT	CASSYGNTIYF	-	-	TRBV6-5	TRBJ1-3
TGTGCCAGCAGCAAAAACCCAGGGGGCAACACTGAAGCTTTCTTT	CASSKNPGGNTEAFF	-	TRBD1	TRBV9	TRBJ1-1
TGTGCCAGCAGCTTGACTGGGACAAATAATGAAAAACTGTTTTTT	CASSLTGTNNEKLFF	once	-	TRBV7-9	TRBJ1-4
TGCAGCGTTGAACTAAACCTGCGTGGGACCCAGTACTTC	CSVELNLRGTQYF	-	-	TRBV29-1	TRBJ2-5
TGTGCCAGTGACGAGGGACTAGCGGACAATGAGCAGTTCTTC	CASDEGLADNEQFF	-	TRBD2	TRBV5-5	TRBJ2-1
TGTGCCAGCAGCTCGGACGGTACCTATGGCTACACCTTC	CASSSDGTYGYTF	-	-	TRBV7-3	TRBJ1-2
TGTGCCAGCAGCCCCCGGAGTGGGCCGGGAACTGAAGCTTTCTTT	CASSPRSGPGTEAFF	-	-	TRBV3-1/TRBV3-2	TRBJ1-1
TGTGCCAGCAGTTCGAGCGGAACGAGCCTCAATGAGCAGTTCTTC	CASSSSGTSLNEQFF	-	-	TRBV6-5	TRBJ2-1
TGTGCCAGCAGCCAAGGGGCGGGAGGGCCCCAGGAGACCCAGTACTTC	CASSQGAGGPQETQYF	-	TRBD2	TRBV3-1/TRBV3-2	TRBJ2-5
TGTGCTAGTGGTTGGGGGGACAGGAGGAACACTGAAGCTTTCTTT	CASGWGDRRNTEAFF	-	TRBD1	TRBV12-5	TRBJ1-1
TGTGCCAGCAGCGATTCGGGGTCACCCCTCCACTTT	CASSDSGSPLHF	-	-	TRBV7-9	TRBJ1-6
TGTGCCAGCTCACCGGACCGCAGCACCTTTCGAGAGACCCAGTACTTC	CASSPDRSTFRETQYF	-	-	TRBV18	TRBJ2-5
TGTGCCAGCAGCCAAGAGGAGCGGACAGAGCAGTACTTC	CASSQEERTEQYF	-	-	TRBV14	TRBJ2-7
TGTGCCAGCAGCGCCTCCCAAGAGACCCAGTACTTC	CASSASQETQYF	-	-	TRBV9	TRBJ2-5
TGTGCCAGCACCTCCGGGACAGGAGTTTACGAGCAGTACTTC	CASTSGTGVYEQYF	-	TRBD1	TRBV28	TRBJ2-7